This T cell receptor beta chain is drawn from a study of blood T cells in healthy people across ages (dated by TCRdb to the mid-2010s). As for the study more broadly: Template switching captured roughly one uniquely barcoded TCR beta cDNA molecule per two T cells in model experiments. The donors were split into four age groups: young (average about 16 years), middle-aged (over 35), aged (62) and long-lived (82). Two additional independent replicas of 1 million unique cDNA reads from the same blood draw were analyzed for two donors (one aged 18 to 30 and one aged 80 or older). The study measured age-related changes in TCR beta repertoire diversity using deep sequencing normalized with unique cDNA molecular identifiers.

CDR1 and CDR2 are drawn from the germline V gene (reference sequence): DFQATT, SNEGSKA. The CDR3 starts with the cysteine, ends with the phenylalanine, and has 13 residues. Of all the DNA, just the CDR3 is kept, 39 bases in frame from base 1. Trimming at the junction amounts to 4 bases on V and 3 bases on J, and the germline ends lie 13 bases apart. The donors were roughly 40 Caucasian individuals from Russia, aged 6 to 90 years, who were systemically healthy. Each donor gave ten milliliters of peripheral blood, collected into EDTA-treated Vacutainer tubes. PBMCs were isolated by Ficoll-Paque density-gradient centrifugation, with at least 7 million obtained per sample. Trizol reagent was used to extract total RNA from the PBMCs, yielding at least 6 micrograms per sample. Naive CD45RAhigh/CD27high T cell percentages were measured by flow cytometry on a PBMC aliquot from every donor. This clonotype was recorded many times. Its cognate antigen has yet to be identified. No base qualities exist here, and no much larger clone lies one base off it.

Overall results and qualifications from the work: Observed TCR beta diversity correlated strongly with the percentage of naive T cells measured by flow cytometry. Estimates of total diversity based on one million sequenced T cells were considered lower bounds and underestimates. Conclusive comparison of naive and antigen-experienced compartments was prevented by the profiling of bulk unsorted PBMCs. Donor CMV infection status was unknown, potentially confounding age-related changes in expanded clonotypes. Compared with the aged group, the long-lived group had more naive CD4+ T cells, fewer expanded clones and increased TCR diversity, suggesting age selection. As age increased, observed TCR beta diversity per million T cells dropped in a roughly linear way, and a significant reduction was already evident by age about 40.

The method was 5' RACE. This sample was sequenced with an Illumina HiSeq 2500. A second PCR of about 7 to 12 cycles was run with a J-beta primer mix and a sample-barcoded 5' primer. A template-switch 5' adaptor carrying 12 random nucleotides introduced a unique molecular identifier onto each TCR beta cDNA molecule. Each sample yielded at least 2.5 million CDR3-containing paired-end reads. First-strand cDNA synthesis was performed from all RNA using the Mint cDNA synthesis kit, with priming by a TRBC-specific oligonucleotide. All cDNA was treated with uracil-DNA glycosylase and then went through a first 18-cycle PCR with the universal primers M1SS and BC2_uni_R. As for how the authors treated the data: For normalization, 1 million high-quality reads were randomly selected from each sample, with every read carrying a distinct molecular identifier. Instead of being binned into consensus sequences, reads that shared molecular identifiers were thrown out. MiTCR, run with a Q25 quality threshold and the strictest error-elimination algorithm, handled CDR3 identification, clonotype clustering and error correction. Lower-bound total TCR beta diversity was estimated with a nonparametric unseen species model using Euler transformation. TCRdb reran the public reads through fastp at Q25 and MiXCR, keeping productive beta chains. Rows are unified per CDR3 protein, each entry keeping the most common DNA and genes. The V and J calls follow TCRdb's processing rather than the paper's. This sample lists approximately 960,000 distinct CDR3 sequences; about 28% were detected once. 10% to 13% of the sample belongs to the ten largest clones.

These data were likewise used in another study, on T cells of mothers and their children. That second publication adds: Nine systemically healthy Caucasian individuals, comprising three mothers and their six children, were included as donors. cDNA synthesis consumed the entire amount of extracted RNA, loaded at approximately 1.6 ug RNA in each 15 ul reaction. In the second PCR, the M1S primer introduced both the sample barcodes and 2-4 random nucleotides. More than 8 million TCR beta CDR3 reads were obtained from each mother, and about 3 million reads were obtained from each child. Thymic selection shapes the output of TCR recombination in a similar way in related and unrelated pairs, and inherited differences have a minor effect. Normalized repertoire overlap was always found to be slightly, but never significantly, higher in related mother-child pairs than in unrelated mother-child pairs. No persistent microchimeric T cell clones were detected, at a sensitivity of approximately 100 clones per million clonotypes. In the study, deep NGS was used to compare the TCR beta repertoires of mothers and children, and features distinguishing related mother-child pairs from unrelated individuals were sought. The mean age was roughly 44 +/- 4 years for the mothers and approximately 11 +/- 4 years for the children. Libraries were sequenced on Illumina HiSeq 2000 with 100+100 nt paired-end reads after adapter ligation with NEBNext reagents. To avoid cross-contamination, the mother libraries and the child libraries were prepared a month apart and sequenced in separate runs. Each donor had between about 450,000 and 2,100,000 distinct TCR beta clonotypes identified. Naive TCR beta clonotypes were estimated from low-frequency clonotypes matched to each donor's FACS-determined naive share, without sorting.

Specimen: blood. The rearrangement joined TRBV20-1 to TRBJ2-7; a tentative D call is TRBD1 (6 bases match). This TCR derives from a middle-aged woman in good health. The CDR3 protein is CSATGARDYEQYF. The sequence in DNA is TGCAGTGCTACAGGGGCTAGGGACTACGAGCAGTACTTC.